The subject of this entry is one TCR beta chain. The antigen is unknown. V gave up 4 bases and J gave up 6 bases, with 17 bases separating them. The CDR3 has 14 amino acids. The germline CDR1 and CDR2 sequences are SGDLS and YYNGEE. This entry comes from a study of regulatory T cells in long-lasting Graves disease. Indicated time point: persistent/refractory GD, antithyroid drugs over 5 years with positive TRAb. PBMC-derived RNA was used for the TCR library. Through Arm-PCR of CDR3 regions and iRepertoire HTBI primers, TCR beta libraries were built. TCRdb recomputed calls from the multiplex PCR reads with MiXCR, one row per CDR3 protein. This table holds roughly 400,000 distinct CDR3 sequences, roughly a fifth found once. Study results and caveats: TCR diversity in persistent Graves' patients was below that of newly diagnosed ones.

The starting material was peripheral blood mononuclear cells (PBMCs), obtained when the disease was refractory, from a patient treated with antithyroid drugs. V is TRBV9 and J is TRBJ2-7, with D unclear. This sequence originates from a female donor with Graves disease. The CDR3 DNA sequence: TGTGCCAGCAGCCCTGGGCCCTCTCAGGTCGAGCAGTACTTC. Amino acids: CASSPGPSQVEQYF.